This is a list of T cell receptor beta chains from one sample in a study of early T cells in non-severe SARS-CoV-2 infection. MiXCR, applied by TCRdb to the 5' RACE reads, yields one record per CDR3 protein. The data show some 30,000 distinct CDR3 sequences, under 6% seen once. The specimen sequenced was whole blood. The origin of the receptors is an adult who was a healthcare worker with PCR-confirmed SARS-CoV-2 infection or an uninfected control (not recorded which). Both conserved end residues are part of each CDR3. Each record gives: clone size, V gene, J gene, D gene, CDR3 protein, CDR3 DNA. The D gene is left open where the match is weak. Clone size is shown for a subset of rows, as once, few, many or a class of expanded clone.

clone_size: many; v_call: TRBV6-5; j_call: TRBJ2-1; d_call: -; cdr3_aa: CASSYSTGQSNEQFF; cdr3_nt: TGTGCCAGCAGTTACTCGACCGGACAGAGCAATGAGCAGTTCTTC
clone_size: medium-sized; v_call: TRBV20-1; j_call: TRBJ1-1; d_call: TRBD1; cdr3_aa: CSASGQENTEAFF; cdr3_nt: TGCAGTGCTTCGGGACAGGAGAACACTGAAGCTTTCTTT
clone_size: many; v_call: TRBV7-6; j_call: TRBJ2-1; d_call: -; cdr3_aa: CASSSSPKERADNEQFF; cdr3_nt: TGTGCCAGCAGCTCCTCTCCCAAGGAACGGGCCGACAATGAGCAGTTCTTC
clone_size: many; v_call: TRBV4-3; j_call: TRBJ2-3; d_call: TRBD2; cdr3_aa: CASSQDASGGADTQYF; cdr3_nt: TGCGCCAGCAGCCAAGATGCCAGCGGGGGGGCAGATACGCAGTATTTT
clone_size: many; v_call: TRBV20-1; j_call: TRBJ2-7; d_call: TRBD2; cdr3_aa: CSVRTSGVFGEQYF; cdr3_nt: TGCAGTGTAAGGACTAGCGGGGTTTTCGGCGAGCAGTACTTC
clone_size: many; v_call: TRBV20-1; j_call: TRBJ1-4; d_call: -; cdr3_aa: CSARSGADSEKLFF; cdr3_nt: TGCAGTGCTAGATCGGGGGCGGATAGTGAAAAACTGTTTTTT
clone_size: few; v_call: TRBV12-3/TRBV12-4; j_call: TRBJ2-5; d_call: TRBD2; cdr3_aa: CASSSGRGLAGGQGETQYF; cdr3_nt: TGTGCCAGCAGTTCCGGAAGAGGACTAGCGGGGGGCCAGGGAGAGACCCAGTACTTC
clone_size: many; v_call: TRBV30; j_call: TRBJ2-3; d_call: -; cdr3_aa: CACSGDTDTQYF; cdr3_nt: TGTGCCTGTAGCGGTGACACAGATACGCAGTATTTT
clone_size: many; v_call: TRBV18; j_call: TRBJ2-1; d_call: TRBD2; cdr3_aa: CASSPTLAGTDREQFF; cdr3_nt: TGTGCCAGCTCACCCACACTAGCGGGAACGGATCGTGAGCAGTTCTTC
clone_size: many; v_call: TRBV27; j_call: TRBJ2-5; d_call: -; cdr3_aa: CASSFWDGRQETQYF; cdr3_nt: TGTGCCAGCAGTTTCTGGGACGGTCGCCAAGAGACCCAGTACTTC
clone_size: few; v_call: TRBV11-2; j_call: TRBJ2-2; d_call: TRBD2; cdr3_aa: CASSQPTSVIPGELFF; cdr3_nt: TGTGCCAGCAGCCAACCGACTAGCGTGATCCCCGGGGAGCTGTTTTTT
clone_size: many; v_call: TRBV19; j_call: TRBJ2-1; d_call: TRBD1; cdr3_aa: CATTGTGSYNEQFF; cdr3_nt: TGTGCCACAACGGGGACAGGGTCCTACAATGAGCAGTTCTTC
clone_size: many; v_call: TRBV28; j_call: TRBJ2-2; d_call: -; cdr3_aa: CASRTRDFSGELFF; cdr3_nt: TGTGCCAGCAGGACCCGGGACTTCAGCGGGGAGCTGTTTTTT
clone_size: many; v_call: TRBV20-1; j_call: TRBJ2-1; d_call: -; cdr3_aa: CSARDPAHNEQFF; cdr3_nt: TGCAGTGCTAGGGACCCAGCCCACAATGAGCAGTTCTTC
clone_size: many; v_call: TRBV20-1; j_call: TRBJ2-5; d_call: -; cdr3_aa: CSAPRPGLRKDQYF; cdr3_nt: TGCAGTGCTCCCCGCCCGGGTCTTAGAAAGGACCAGTACTTC
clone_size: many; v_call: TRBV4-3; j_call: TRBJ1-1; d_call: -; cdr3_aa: CASSPSGGAMVTEAFF; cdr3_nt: TGCGCCAGCAGCCCTAGTGGGGGGGCGATGGTCACTGAAGCTTTCTTT
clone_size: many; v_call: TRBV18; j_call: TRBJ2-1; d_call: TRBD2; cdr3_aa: CASSSTSGGASEQFF; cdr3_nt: TGTGCCAGCTCATCTACTAGCGGGGGGGCCAGTGAGCAGTTCTTC
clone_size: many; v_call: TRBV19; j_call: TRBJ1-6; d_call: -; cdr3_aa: CASSIGPSSGSPLHF; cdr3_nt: TGTGCCAGTAGTATAGGACCTTCCTCCGGTTCACCCCTCCACTTT
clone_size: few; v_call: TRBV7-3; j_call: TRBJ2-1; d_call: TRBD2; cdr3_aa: CASSLIPTGASGVTHEQFF; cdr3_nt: TGTGCCAGCAGCTTAATCCCTACTGGGGCTAGCGGAGTCACGCATGAGCAGTTCTTC
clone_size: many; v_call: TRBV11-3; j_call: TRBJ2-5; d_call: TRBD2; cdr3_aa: CASSRSSGSGETQYF; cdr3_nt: TGTGCCAGCAGCCGTTCTAGCGGGAGTGGAGAGACCCAGTACTTC
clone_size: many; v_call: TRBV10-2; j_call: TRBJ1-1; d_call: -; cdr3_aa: CASSTQGVNTEAFF; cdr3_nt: TGCGCCAGCAGCACACAGGGAGTGAACACTGAAGCTTTCTTT
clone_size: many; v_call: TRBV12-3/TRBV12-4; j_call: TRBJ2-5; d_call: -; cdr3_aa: CASSRGKETQYF; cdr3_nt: TGTGCCAGCAGCCGCGGTAAAGAGACCCAGTACTTC
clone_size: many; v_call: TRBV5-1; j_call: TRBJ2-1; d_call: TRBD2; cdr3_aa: CASSLGPAGATYNEQFF; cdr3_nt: TGCGCCAGCAGCTTGGGGCCAGCGGGGGCCACCTACAATGAGCAGTTCTTC
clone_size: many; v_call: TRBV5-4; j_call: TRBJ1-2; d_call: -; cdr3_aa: CASSVGAGTYGYTF; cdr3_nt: TGTGCCAGCAGCGTGGGCGCGGGGACATATGGCTACACCTTC
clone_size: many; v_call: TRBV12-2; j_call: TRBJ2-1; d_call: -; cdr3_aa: CASRPPLGCKQFF; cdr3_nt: TGTGCAAGTCGCCCTCCGCTTGGGTGCAAGCAGTTCTTC
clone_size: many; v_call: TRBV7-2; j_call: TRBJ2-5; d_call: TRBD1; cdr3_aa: CASSTLSTGGLETQYF; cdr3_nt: TGTGCCAGCAGCACCCTTTCGACAGGGGGCTTAGAGACCCAGTACTTC
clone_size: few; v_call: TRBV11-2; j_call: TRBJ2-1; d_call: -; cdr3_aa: CASSFPSRGISYNEQFF; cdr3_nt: TGTGCCAGCAGTTTTCCTAGCCGGGGGATCTCCTACAATGAGCAGTTCTTC
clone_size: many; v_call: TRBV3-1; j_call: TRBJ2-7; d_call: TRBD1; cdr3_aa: CASSQPGQGTEQYF; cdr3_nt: TGTGCCAGCAGCCAACCGGGACAGGGAACCGAGCAGTACTTC
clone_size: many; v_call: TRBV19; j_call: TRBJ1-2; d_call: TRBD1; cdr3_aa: CASSIGTALLTAGYTF; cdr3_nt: TGTGCCAGTAGTATTGGGACAGCTCTGTTAACGGCGGGCTACACCTTC
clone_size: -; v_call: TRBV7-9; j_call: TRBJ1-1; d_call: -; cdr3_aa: CASSSLYTEAFF; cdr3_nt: TGTGCCAGCAGCTCCCTGTACACTGAAGCTTTCTTT
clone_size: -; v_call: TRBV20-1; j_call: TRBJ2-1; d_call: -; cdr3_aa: CSASKRYNEQFF; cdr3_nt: TGCAGTGCTAGCAAGCGGTACAATGAGCAGTTCTTC
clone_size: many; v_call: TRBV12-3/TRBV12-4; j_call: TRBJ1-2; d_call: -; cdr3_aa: CASNPRQGVCGYTF; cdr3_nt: TGTGCCAGCAACCCTCGGCAGGGAGTATGCGGCTACACCTTC
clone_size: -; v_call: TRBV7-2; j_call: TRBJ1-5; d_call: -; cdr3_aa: CASSSREGIGQPQHF; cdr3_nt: TGTGCCAGCAGCTCACGGGAGGGTATCGGTCAGCCCCAGCATTTT
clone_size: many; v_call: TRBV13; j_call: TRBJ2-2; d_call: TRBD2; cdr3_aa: CASSLEAGANTGELFF; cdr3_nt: TGTGCCAGCAGCTTAGAGGCGGGGGCGAACACCGGGGAGCTGTTTTTT
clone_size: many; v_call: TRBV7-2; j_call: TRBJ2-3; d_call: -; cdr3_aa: CASSVAALPSTDTQYF; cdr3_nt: TGTGCCAGCAGCGTAGCCGCGCTACCTAGCACAGATACGCAGTATTTT
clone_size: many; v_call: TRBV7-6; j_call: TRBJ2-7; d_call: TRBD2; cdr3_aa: CASSYLGRLAGGEQYF; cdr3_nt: TGTGCCAGCAGCTACCTCGGGAGACTAGCGGGAGGCGAGCAGTACTTC
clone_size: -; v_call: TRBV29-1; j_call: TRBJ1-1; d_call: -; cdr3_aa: CSVGVPFETEAFF; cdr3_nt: TGCAGCGTTGGGGTCCCGTTTGAGACTGAAGCTTTCTTT
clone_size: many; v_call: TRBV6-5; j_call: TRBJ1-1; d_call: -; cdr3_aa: CASQEKSLMNTEAFF; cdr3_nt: TGTGCCAGCCAGGAGAAAAGCCTAATGAACACTGAAGCTTTCTTT
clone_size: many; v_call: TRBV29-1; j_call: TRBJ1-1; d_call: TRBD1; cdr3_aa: CSGEDREGAEAFF; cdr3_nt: TGCAGCGGGGAGGACAGGGAAGGGGCTGAAGCTTTCTTT
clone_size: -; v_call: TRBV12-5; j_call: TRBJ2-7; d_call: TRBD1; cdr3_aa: CASRDRYSYEQYF; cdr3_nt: TGTGCTAGTCGGGACAGATACTCCTACGAGCAGTACTTC
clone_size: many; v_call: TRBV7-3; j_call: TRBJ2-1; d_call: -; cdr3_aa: CASSPQSSYNEQFF; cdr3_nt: TGTGCCAGCAGCCCCCAGAGCTCCTACAATGAGCAGTTCTTC
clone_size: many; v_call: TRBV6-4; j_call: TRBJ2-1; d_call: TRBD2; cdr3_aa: CASSVAIAGVGEQFF; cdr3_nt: TGTGCCAGCAGTGTCGCGATAGCGGGGGTTGGTGAGCAGTTCTTC
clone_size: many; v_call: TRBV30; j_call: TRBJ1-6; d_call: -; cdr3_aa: CAWSVPADESPLHF; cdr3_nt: TGTGCCTGGAGTGTGCCGGCCGATGAGTCACCCCTCCACTTT
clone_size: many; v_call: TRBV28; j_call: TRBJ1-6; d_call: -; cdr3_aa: CASSLWTEDNSPLHF; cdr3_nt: TGTGCCAGCAGTTTATGGACCGAAGATAATTCACCCCTCCACTTT
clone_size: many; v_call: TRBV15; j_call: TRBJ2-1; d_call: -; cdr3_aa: CATSGTGNEQFF; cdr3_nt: TGTGCCACCAGCGGCACAGGCAATGAGCAGTTCTTC
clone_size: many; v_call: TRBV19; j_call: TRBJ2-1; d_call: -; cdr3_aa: CASSISSPNEQFF; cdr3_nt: TGTGCCAGTAGTATCTCCTCCCCCAATGAGCAGTTCTTC
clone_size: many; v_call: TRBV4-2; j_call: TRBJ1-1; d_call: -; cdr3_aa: CASSRSRGTEAFF; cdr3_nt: TGTGCCAGCAGCCGGTCTCGGGGAACTGAAGCTTTCTTT
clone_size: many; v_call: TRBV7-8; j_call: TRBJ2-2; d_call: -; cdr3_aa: CASRDGGQVTGELFF; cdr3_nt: TGTGCCAGCAGGGACGGGGGGCAGGTCACCGGGGAGCTGTTTTTT